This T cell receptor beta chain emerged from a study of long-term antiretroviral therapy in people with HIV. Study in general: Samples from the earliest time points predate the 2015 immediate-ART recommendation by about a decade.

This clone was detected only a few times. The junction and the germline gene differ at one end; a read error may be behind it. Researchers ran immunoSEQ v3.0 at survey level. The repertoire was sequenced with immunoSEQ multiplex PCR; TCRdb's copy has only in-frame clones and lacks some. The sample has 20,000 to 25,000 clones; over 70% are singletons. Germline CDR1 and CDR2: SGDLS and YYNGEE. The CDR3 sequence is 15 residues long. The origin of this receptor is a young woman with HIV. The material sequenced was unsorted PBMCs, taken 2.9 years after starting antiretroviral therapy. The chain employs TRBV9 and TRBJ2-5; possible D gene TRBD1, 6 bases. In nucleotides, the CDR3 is TGTGCCAGCAGCGTGTCAGGGGACCCAAGAGAGGCCCAGTACTTC. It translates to CASSVSGDPREAQYF. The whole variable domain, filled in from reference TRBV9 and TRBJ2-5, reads DSGVTQTPKHLITATGQRVTLRCSPRSGDLSVYWYQQSLDQGLQFLIQYYNGEERAKGNILERFSAQQFPDLHSELNLSSLELGDSALYFCASSVSGDPREAQYFGPGTRLLVL.